This T cell receptor beta chain was captured in a study of blood T cell repertoires in COVID-19. The overall study: Whether acute or convalescent, the COVID-19 samples came from the United States, Italy and Spain. T cells, B-cell-depleted T cells, or PBMCs supplied cDNA or gDNA.

The study assigned cohorts using participant-reported clinical history. Recovered Cohort 3 donors showed two negative PCRs, clearance, or symptom resolution. This table comes from immunoSEQ multiplex PCR, and its TCRdb copy is limited to in-frame clones, with some not included. The data hold 200,000 to 250,000 clones, with 75% to 90% observed a single time. The sample taken for sequencing was PBMCs or T cells enriched from blood (not recorded which). The sequence came from a young man who had recovered from COVID-19.

CDR3 DNA: TGTGCCAGCAGCTTGGGAGAGGGGAACACTGAAGCTTTCTTT. It encodes CASSLGEGNTEAFF. The rearrangement links TRBV7-9 to TRBJ1-1; D gene ambiguous. Germline CDR1 reads SEHNR; CDR2 reads FQNEAQ (reference sequence). The length of the CDR3 is 14 residues. V was trimmed by 3 bases and J by 1 base, leaving 9 bases between them.